Reported below is one T cell receptor beta chain. This clone was observed at least ten times. Its antigen target is currently unknown. Per-nucleotide qualities are absent, and no much larger clonotype sits a single base away. These data belong to a study of T cells after posttransplantation cyclophosphamide (TCRdb year 2016). Background for the entire study: Using TRB sequencing, the study followed how the T cell repertoire rebuilt after myeloablative bone marrow transplantation with posttransplantation cyclophosphamide given as GVHD prophylaxis. Samples from some 40 PTCy-treated patients, along with samples from roughly 15 of their related bone marrow donors, underwent antigen receptor sequencing. TRB sequencing was performed on blood from all 35 or so PTCy patients with 1-year posttransplant specimens. TRB sequencing was also done on up to about 3 additional blood samples from 2 to 5.2 years after transplant in 3 patients, and on pretransplant blood from 4 patients. Because TRA and TRB clonality were tightly correlated in 9 samples, subsequent TCR analyses were focused on TRB only. Public TRB sequences were checked against a database of over 3,500 sequences associated with responses to pathogens, tumor antigens, self-antigens and alloantigens.

Broad study findings and their caveats: Across over 40 patients, TRB clonality was highly associated with recipient CMV seropositivity and CMV reactivation, and PTCy diversity was similar to diversity in CNI/methotrexate controls. The TRB repertoires of T cells infiltrating skin or the GI tract showed only limited overlap with the TRB repertoires found in blood. At 1-2 months, donor-recipient similarity was low but rose over the first year, and the later blood repertoires were often dominated by donor CD8+ memory clones.

Genomic DNA was the input for TRB sequencing, which was run either with the immunoSEQ assay at survey resolution or with the hsTCRB kit. The original pipeline was this. The immunoSEQ software was used for initial read processing, and the LymphoSeq R package was used for repertoire analyses. Clonality was computed as 1 minus normalized Shannon entropy; Gini coefficient was also calculated for each TRB dataset. Phenotypes of unsorted samples were inferred by mapping TRB sequences from sorted subsets of the recipient or donor onto the same recipient's unsorted samples. This is the immuneACCESS table as TCRdb keeps it, with only in-frame sequences that have V and J called. A part of the clones is gone; compared with another copy, unresolved V genes explain less than half, and the rest is unexplained. For V, J and clone size, that table is used; D and trimming come from the DNA. This sample contains 20,000 to 30,000 clones, none of which is a singleton. The top ten hold 4.4% of the sample.

The CDR3 runs 15 amino acids, cysteine and phenylalanine included. Only the CDR3 DNA is retained, 45 bases long and in frame from the first base. The germline V gene specifies LGHNA as CDR1 and YNFKEQ as CDR2. V is clipped by 0 bases and J by 2 bases, and the sequence between their germline boundaries is 10 bases long. Peripheral blood samples were provided by related bone marrow donors on the day of marrow donation. Mononuclear cells from peripheral blood and bone marrow were separated by Ficoll-Hypaque density centrifugation and then cryopreserved. The TCR was taken from a woman aged 50 to 60 in good health, CMV-negative, and a related stem cell transplant donor. Sequencing input: PBMCs. The chain is made from TRBV4-2 and TRBJ2-5; possibly the D gene is TRBD1, per 6 matching bases. The CDR3 amino acid sequence is: CASSQDRGGQETQYF. The DNA is TGTGCCAGCAGCCAAGATAGAGGGGGACAAGAGACCCAGTACTTC.